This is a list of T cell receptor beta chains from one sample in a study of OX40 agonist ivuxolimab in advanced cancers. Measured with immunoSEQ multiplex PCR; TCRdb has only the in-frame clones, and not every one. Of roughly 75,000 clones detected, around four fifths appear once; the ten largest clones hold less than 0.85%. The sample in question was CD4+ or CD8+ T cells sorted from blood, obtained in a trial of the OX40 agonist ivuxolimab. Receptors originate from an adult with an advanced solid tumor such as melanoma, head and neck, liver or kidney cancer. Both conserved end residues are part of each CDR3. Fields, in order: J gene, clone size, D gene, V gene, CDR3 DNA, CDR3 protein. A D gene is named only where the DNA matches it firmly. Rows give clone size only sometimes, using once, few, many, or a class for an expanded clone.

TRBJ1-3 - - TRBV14 TGTGCCAGCAGCCCCACAGGGACCTTCTCTGGAAACACCATATATTTT CASSPTGTFSGNTIYF
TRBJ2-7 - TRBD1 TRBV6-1 TGTGCCAGCGTTATGGACAGGGTGGGAAACGAGCAGTACTTC CASVMDRVGNEQYF
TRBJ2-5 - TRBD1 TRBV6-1 TGTGCCAGCAGGGGCAGGGGGCCAGAGACCCAGTACTTC CASRGRGPETQYF
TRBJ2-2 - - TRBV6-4 TGTGCCAGCTGGAGCTTTAACACCGGGGAGCTGTTTTTT CASWSFNTGELFF
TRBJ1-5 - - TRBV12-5 TGTGCTAGTGGTTTGTTCCTGGGGAGGGTGGATCAGCCCCAGCATTTT CASGLFLGRVDQPQHF
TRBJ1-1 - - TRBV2 TGTGCCAGCAGTCCGACCAACAGACAGGCTTTCTTT CASSPTNRQAFF
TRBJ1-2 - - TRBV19 TGTGCCAGTAGTATCGGAGCGAGCTATGGCTACACCTTC CASSIGASYGYTF
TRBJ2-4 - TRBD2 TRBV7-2 TGTGCCAGCAGCTTAGCGGGAGGGGAAGCCAAAAACATTCAGTACTTC CASSLAGGEAKNIQYF
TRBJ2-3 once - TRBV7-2 TGTGCCAGCAGCTCCCGTGTTAGCGCCACAGATACGCAGTATTTT CASSSRVSATDTQYF
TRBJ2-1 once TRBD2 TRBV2 TGTGCCAGCAGAGGACTAGCGGGGAATTACAATGAGCAGTTCTTC CASRGLAGNYNEQFF
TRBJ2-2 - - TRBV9 TGTGCCAGCAGCGTACGGGGTTTGGGGGAGCTGTTTTTT CASSVRGLGELFF
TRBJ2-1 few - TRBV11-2 TGTGCCAGCACCGTCGGACTCGAGAGATACAATGAGCAGTTCTTC CASTVGLERYNEQFF
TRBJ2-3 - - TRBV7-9 TGTGCCAGCAGCTTAGCCTATCAGATCGGGGGCACAGATACGCAGTATTTT CASSLAYQIGGTDTQYF
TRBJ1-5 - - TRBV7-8 TGTGCCAGCAGCTTAGCGCCAGGGTCACGGCAGCCCCAGCATTTT CASSLAPGSRQPQHF
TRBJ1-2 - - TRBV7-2 TGTGCCAGCAGCACAGCCGTCTCCCTAGGGTATGGCTACACCTTC CASSTAVSLGYGYTF
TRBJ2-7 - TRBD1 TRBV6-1 TGTGCCAGCAGTGAAGCCTGGGACAGGGTCTACGAGCAGTACTTC CASSEAWDRVYEQYF
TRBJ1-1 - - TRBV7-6 TGTGCCAGCAGCCTGGGGCAGGGGTGGATGAACACTGAAGCTTTCTTT CASSLGQGWMNTEAFF
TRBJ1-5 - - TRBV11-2 TGTGCCAGCAGCATTAGTGTCAATCAGCCCCAGCATTTT CASSISVNQPQHF
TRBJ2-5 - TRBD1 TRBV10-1 TGCGCCAGCAGCAAAGGGACAGATCAAGAGACCCAGTACTTC CASSKGTDQETQYF
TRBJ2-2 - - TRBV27 TGTGCCAGCAGATCCAGGGCGGAGGGGTTTTACACCGGGGAGCTGTTTTTT CASRSRAEGFYTGELFF
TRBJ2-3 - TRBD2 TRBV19 TGTGCCAGTAGTATGCTTAGCGGGGACACAGATACGCAGTATTTT CASSMLSGDTDTQYF
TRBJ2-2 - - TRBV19 TGTGCCAGTAGCCCCCCCCGGGGCACCGGGGAGCTGTTTTTT CASSPPRGTGELFF
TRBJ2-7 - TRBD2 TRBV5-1 TGCGCCAGCAGCTTCTCTAGCGGGAGGGCGGGCTCCTACGAGCAGTACTTC CASSFSSGRAGSYEQYF
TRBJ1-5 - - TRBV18 TGTGCCAGCTCCCAGGGGAGGGACCAGCCCCAGCATTTT CASSQGRDQPQHF
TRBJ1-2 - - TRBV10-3 TGTGCCATCAGTGTTCGGCAGGGTGACGATGGCTACACCTTC CAISVRQGDDGYTF
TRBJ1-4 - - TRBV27 TGTGCCAGCGGATCTGGGGTGAATGAAAAACTGTTTTTT CASGSGVNEKLFF
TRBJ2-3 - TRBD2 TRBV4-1 TGCGCCAGCAGCCAAGCACTAAGTAGCGGGGGCACAGATACGCAGTATTTT CASSQALSSGGTDTQYF
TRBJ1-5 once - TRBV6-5 TGTGCCAGCAGCTCCGGACGTTTGGGGGGTCAGCCCCAGCATTTT CASSSGRLGGQPQHF
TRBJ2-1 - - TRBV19 TGTGCCAGTACCTCTCAGGGTGGAGCGGCGGGATACAATGAGCAGTTCTTC CASTSQGGAAGYNEQFF
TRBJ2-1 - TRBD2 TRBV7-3 TGTGCCAGCAGCTTGGGACTAGCGGGAGTTAATGAGCAGTTCTTC CASSLGLAGVNEQFF
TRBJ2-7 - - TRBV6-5 TGTGCCAGCAGCGACACCGGTGCGACCTACGAGCAGTACTTC CASSDTGATYEQYF
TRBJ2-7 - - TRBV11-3 TGTGCCAGCAGCTTAGAATTCGACGAGCAGTACTTC CASSLEFDEQYF
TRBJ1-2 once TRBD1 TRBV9 TGTGCCAGCAGCTCAATCCAACAGGGGGCTGCAGACTATGGCTACACCTTC CASSSIQQGAADYGYTF
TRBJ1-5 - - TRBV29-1 TGCAGCGTCCGGGGGAGCAATCAGCCCCAGCATTTT CSVRGSNQPQHF
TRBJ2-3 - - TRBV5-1 TGCGCCAGCAGCTTGTCCGATGGGGGGCGGGCGCAGTATTTT CASSLSDGGRAQYF
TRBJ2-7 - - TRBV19 TGTGCCAGTAGTATGTTTGGGAACCTTAACGAGCAGTACTTC CASSMFGNLNEQYF
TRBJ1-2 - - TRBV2 TGTGCCAGCAGTGACCCGGACATCTTTAACTATGGCTACACCTTC CASSDPDIFNYGYTF
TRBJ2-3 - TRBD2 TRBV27 TGTGCCAGCAGTTCTGGGACTAGCTTCACAGATACGCAGTATTTT CASSSGTSFTDTQYF
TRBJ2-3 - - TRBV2 TGTGCCAGCAAGGAGGAGGCGGGACCAGATACGCAGTATTTT CASKEEAGPDTQYF
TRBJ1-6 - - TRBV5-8 TGTGCCAGCAGCCGCCCGGGAAAACAGAGCTCCTATAATTCACCCCTCCACTTT CASSRPGKQSSYNSPLHF
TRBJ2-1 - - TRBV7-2 TGTGCCAGCAGCTTAGCGGTCGCGGGAGAGCAGTTCTTC CASSLAVAGEQFF
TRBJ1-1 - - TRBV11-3 TGTGCCAGCGACAGTGGGGGGAACACTGAAGCTTTCTTT CASDSGGNTEAFF
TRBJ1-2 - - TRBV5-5 TGTGCCAGCAGCTTGGGGACAGTTATCTATGGCTACACCTTC CASSLGTVIYGYTF
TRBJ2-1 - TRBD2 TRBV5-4 TGTGCCAGCAGTCCCCGGGGAGCGGGAGTACAGGAGCAGTTCTTC CASSPRGAGVQEQFF
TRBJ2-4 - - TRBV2 TGTGCCAGCAGTGGTTCGGGGTCGAAAAACATTCAGTACTTC CASSGSGSKNIQYF
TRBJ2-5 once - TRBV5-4 TGTGCCAGCAGCGTCCAAGAGACCCAGTACTTC CASSVQETQYF
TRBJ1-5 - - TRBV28 TGTGCCAGCAGTTTATCAGATAGCAATCAGCCCCAGCATTTT CASSLSDSNQPQHF
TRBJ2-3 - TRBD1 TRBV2 TGTGCCAGCACTGAGACAGGGGGCGGTTTGGATACGCAGTATTTT CASTETGGGLDTQYF
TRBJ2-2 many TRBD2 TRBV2 TGTGCCAGCAGACTAGCGGGGAGCGACACCGGGGAGCTGTTTTTT CASRLAGSDTGELFF
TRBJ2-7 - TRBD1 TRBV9 TGTGCCAGCAGCGGGACAGGGCGGAACGAGCAGTACTTC CASSGTGRNEQYF
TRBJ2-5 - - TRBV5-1 TGCGCCAGCAGCTTGGTCGGACAGACAGAGACCCAGTACTTC CASSLVGQTETQYF
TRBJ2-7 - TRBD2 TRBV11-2 TGTGCCAGCAGCTCGGGACTAGAGCAGTACTTC CASSSGLEQYF
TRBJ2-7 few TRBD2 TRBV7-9 TGTGCCAGCAGCTCTAGCGGGGGGGCCATTGGCGAGCAGTACTTC CASSSSGGAIGEQYF
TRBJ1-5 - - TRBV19 TGTGCCAGTAGTATTTTGGGGGAGCAGCCCCAGCATTTT CASSILGEQPQHF
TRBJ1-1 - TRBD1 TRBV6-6 TGTGCCAGCAGTACAGGGGGGATGAACACTGAAGCTTTCTTT CASSTGGMNTEAFF